The 16 T cell receptor beta chains listed next were all sequenced from one sample in a study of T cell responses to AZD1222 COVID-19 vaccine. The method was immunoSEQ multiplex PCR; TCRdb's version includes in-frame clones alone and lacks a portion of them. Among under 150,000 clones listed, more than 85% were seen once. The sample consisted of peripheral blood, taken 28 days after the second AZD1222 dose. These receptors were taken from an adult who received the AZD1222 COVID-19 vaccine.

The rearrangement links TRBV5-8 to TRBJ2-7; D possibly corresponds to TRBD1 (5 bases). From germline, CDR1 is SGHTS and CDR2 YDEGEE. The CDR3 runs 13 residues. V was pared by 0 bases and J by 3 bases, with 7 bases between. The CDR3 DNA is TGTGCCAGCAGCTTGGCAGGGTACTACGAGCAGTACTTC. Protein product: CASSLAGYYEQYF.

This clone was observed once. V is TRBV6-5 and J is TRBJ1-2; 9 bases align to TRBD1. Per germline, CDR1 MNHEY and CDR2 SVGAGI. After removal of 0 bases from V and 8 bases from J, the junction contained 4 bases not matched to a gene. The CDR3 runs to 14 residues. Here the CDR3 DNA reads TGTGCCAGCAGTTACTCGAACAGGGGGCTCGGCTACACCTTC. Its protein is CASSYSNRGLGYTF.

CDR3 sequence: CASSLYNGELFF. The CDR3 nucleotides read TGTGCCAGCAGTTTATATAACGGGGAGCTGTTTTTT. The chain recombines TRBV28 with TRBJ2-2; the D is unclear. This CDR3 has 12 amino acids. Germline V gene data show CDR1 as MDHEN and CDR2 as SYDVKM. Deletions cut 1 base from V and 7 bases from J, with 4 bases between.

This clone was picked up one time. The rearrangement joins TRBV5-6 to TRBJ1-1, with TRBD1 as a possible D gene (6 bases). This CDR3 is built from 15 residues. The ends were cut back, 1 base at V and 3 bases at J, with 13 bases in the middle. The germline V gene encodes CDR1 SGHDT and CDR2 YYEEEE. Written as DNA, the CDR3 is TGTGCCAGCAGCTTGTTCGGGAAGGGGGACACTGAAGCTTTCTTT. The encoded protein is CASSLFGKGDTEAFF.

The rearrangement uses TRBV6-5 and TRBJ2-3, with a possible D match to TRBD1 (5 bases). The CDR3 loop spans 16 amino acids. Per germline, CDR1 MNHEY and CDR2 SVGAGI. Trimming removed 1 base from V and 4 bases from J, with 15 bases in between. Here the CDR3 reads CASSYYDSAGPDTQYF. The DNA for the CDR3 is TGTGCCAGCAGTTACTACGACTCAGCAGGGCCAGATACGCAGTATTTT.

This clone appeared a few times. The chain employs TRBV19 and TRBJ2-7; TRBD2 aligns across 9 bases. The V gene's germline CDR1 is LNHDA and CDR2 SQIVND (reference sequence). Trimming cost V 5 bases and J 5 bases; bases outside gene matches: 13. The CDR3 loop spans 16 amino acids. CDR3 sequence reads: CASSSANGLARNEQYF. CDR3 DNA sequence: TGTGCCAGTAGTTCCGCGAATGGACTAGCGAGGAACGAGCAGTACTTC.

This rearrangement joins TRBV19 to TRBJ1-6; a weak D match, TRBD1 (5 bases). Trimming removed 6 bases from V and 8 bases from J, with 17 bases in between. This CDR3 has 15 residues. Germline values: CDR1 LNHDA, CDR2 SQIVND (reference sequence). The CDR3 region has the DNA TGTGCCAGTAGCCTCCTGGGGGAGTTTGATTCACCCCTCCACTTT. It encodes CASSLLGEFDSPLHF.

The chain is built from TRBV5-1 and TRBJ2-3; 12 nucleotides line up with TRBD2. The CDR3 length is 16 residues. Germline assignment: CDR1 SGHRS and CDR2 YFSETQ. V dropped 4 bases and J dropped 0; count of bases not matched to a gene: 3. The CDR3 region is CASSPGTSGSTDTQYF. As DNA, the CDR3 is TGCGCCAGCAGCCCCGGGACTAGCGGGAGCACAGATACGCAGTATTTT.

This clone is a singleton in its sample. This chain joins TRBV7-8 and TRBJ1-1; tentative D call: TRBD1 (5 bases). Looked up from germline, CDR1 is SGHVS and CDR2 is FQNEAQ. Trimming cost V 5 bases and J 4 bases, with 8 bases left between them. The CDR3 is 12 residues long. The CDR3 coding sequence is TGTGCCAGCAGCACAGGAGGCACTGAAGCTTTCTTT. As protein: CASSTGGTEAFF.

J is TRBJ1-1 and V is TRBV6-5; 9 bases line up with TRBD1. Per the germline V gene, CDR1 is MNHEY and CDR2 is SVGAGI. The length of the CDR3 is 14 residues. The V segment lost 4 bases and the J segment 3 bases; nucleotides outside the gene matches: 3. The CDR3 sequence: CASSSWTGDTEAFF. CDR3 nucleotides: TGTGCCAGCAGTTCGTGGACAGGGGACACTGAAGCTTTCTTT.

This clone was seen more than once but under ten times. This chain uses TRBV9 with TRBJ2-1; 8 bases align to TRBD2. CDR3 length: 15 amino acids. The V gene's germline CDR1 is SGDLS and CDR2 YYNGEE. J gave up 6 bases and V 2 bases, and 7 bases lay outside the gene matches. Written as DNA, the CDR3 is TGTGCCAGCAGCGTTCAAAGCGGGAGTCCCAATGAGCAGTTCTTC. Translating gives CASSVQSGSPNEQFF.

This chain uses TRBV7-3 with TRBJ1-1; 7 nucleotides match TRBD1. From germline, CDR1 is SGHTA and CDR2 FQGTGA. The CDR3 runs to 13 residues. Trimming cost V 6 bases and J 1 base; bases outside gene matches: 2. The CDR3 spells CASRRQGNTEAFF. CDR3 DNA sequence: TGTGCCAGCAGGAGACAGGGGAACACTGAAGCTTTCTTT.

The J gene is TRBJ1-3, the V gene TRBV10-1; no clear D. Germline V gives CDR1 WNHNN, CDR2 SYGVQD (reference sequence). This CDR3 is built from 15 residues. Trimming removed 6 bases at V and 7 bases at J, with 19 bases between. CDR3 region: CASSPGSQARNTIYF. CDR3 DNA: TGCGCCAGCAGCCCCGGGAGCCAAGCGCGGAACACCATATATTTT.

The chain carries TRBV2 and TRBJ1-5, with a tentative D call TRBD1 (5 bases). Germline V CDR1 and CDR2: SNHLY, FYNNEI. This CDR3 region has 13 residues. V was clipped by 4 bases and J by 4 bases, with 8 bases between them. The CDR3 region has the DNA TGTGCCAGCAGTGCCACAGGTAATCAGCCCCAGCATTTT. Amino acids: CASSATGNQPQHF.

This chain joins TRBV6-1 and TRBJ1-5; maybe TRBD1 (5 bases). Trimming shortened V by 1 base and J by 5 bases, and 15 bases separated the two germline ends. This CDR3 spans 16 amino acids. From germline, CDR1 is MNHNS and CDR2 SASEGT. The CDR3 sequence is CASSEEFIQAYQPQHF. CDR3 nucleotide sequence: TGTGCCAGCAGTGAAGAGTTTATACAGGCATATCAGCCCCAGCATTTT.

This chain connects TRBV4-2 to TRBJ2-2; 10 bases agree with TRBD2. CDR1 LGHNA and CDR2 YNFKEQ come from the germline V gene. Unmatched junction bases numbered 8, after V lost 4 bases and J lost 6 bases. This CDR3 has 16 amino acids. CDR3 amino acids: CASSPTGLAAPGELFF. For the CDR3, the DNA is TGTGCCAGCAGCCCCACCGGACTAGCGGCCCCCGGGGAGCTGTTTTTT.